The clone carrying this TCR beta chain has just a few counts. The sample carries other DNA sequences with the same CDR3. Sequencing was performed with immunoSEQ multiplex PCR; in TCRdb, only in-frame clones are kept and a portion is missing. The sample carries about 110,000 clones, around 90% recorded once. The data belong to a study of blood T cell repertoires in COVID-19. Study-level information: Spain, Italy and the United States supplied samples that represented acute and convalescent COVID-19.

Trimming stripped 3 bases from V and 5 bases from J, with 11 bases between. This CDR3 is built from 14 residues. The V gene's germline CDR1 is MNHEY and CDR2 SMNVEV (reference sequence). This TCR was recovered from a human donor in a cohort sampled during active COVID-19. Sequencing was performed on peripheral blood. The rearrangement uses TRBV27 and TRBJ1-5, with D possibly matching TRBD1 (6 bases). The CDR3 protein is CASSFLGADQPQHF. The CDR3 DNA reads TGTGCCAGCAGTTTTCTGGGGGCGGATCAGCCCCAGCATTTT.